The rows below give T cell receptor beta chains drawn from one sample of a study of blood T cells in healthy people across ages. TCRdb re-called the 5' RACE reads with MiXCR, one entry per CDR3 protein. Altogether 550,000 to 700,000 distinct CDR3 sequences are present, 25% to 30% being singletons, with the ten largest covering less than 20%. The material sequenced was blood. The receptors were gathered from a woman between 65 and 79 years old in good health. The CDR3 runs from the conserved cysteine through the conserved F or W. A D gene is named only where the DNA matches it firmly. Part of the rows lack a size; the others show once, few, many or a class for expanded clones.

abundance,v_gene,j_gene,d_gene,CDR3nt,CDR3aa
few,TRBV4-2,TRBJ2-1,TRBD1,TGTGCCAGCAGCAAACAGGGGATCACCTACAATGAGCAGTTCTTC,CASSKQGITYNEQFF
few,TRBV21-1,TRBJ2-7,-,TGTGCCAGCAGCAAACTAACGACAGGATCCTACGAGCAGTACTTC,CASSKLTTGSYEQYF
few,TRBV3-1,TRBJ2-1,TRBD2,TGTGCCAGCAGCCAAGGTCGACTAGCGGGGCTCAATGAGCAGTTCTTC,CASSQGRLAGLNEQFF
few,TRBV11-3,TRBJ2-1,-,TGTGCCAGCAGGCCGCCGGAGGCCGTCGAGCAGTTCTTC,CASRPPEAVEQFF
-,TRBV9,TRBJ2-1,-,TGTGCCAGCAGCTCCCGAGGGGGGGCGAATCAGCAGTTCTTC,CASSSRGGANQQFF
-,TRBV27,TRBJ2-7,TRBD2,TGTGCCAGCAGTTCCTCTGGAGCCGGGACTAGAAACTACGAGCAGTACTTC,CASSSSGAGTRNYEQYF
-,TRBV7-3,TRBJ2-6,-,TGTGCCAGCGGATCGGGGGCTGCTGGGGCCAACGTCCTGACTTTC,CASGSGAAGANVLTF
-,TRBV25-1,TRBJ2-1,-,TGTGCCAGCAATCGAGGACTATACAATGAGCGGTTCTTC,CASNRGLYNERFF
-,TRBV5-1,TRBJ2-5,TRBD2,TGCGCCAGCAGGGGGAGCGGGGCTTACCAAGAGACCCAGTACTTC,CASRGSGAYQETQYF
few,TRBV2,TRBJ2-4,-,TGTGCCAGCAGGGCCGAGGGCATTCAGTACTTC,CASRAEGIQYF
-,TRBV20-1,TRBJ2-6,-,TGCAGTGCCGCTCGGGGCGCTGGGGCCAACGTCCTGACTTTC,CSAARGAGANVLTF
many,TRBV15,TRBJ2-5,TRBD1,TGTGCCACCAGCAGATCACAGGGGATGCGGGAGACCCAGTACTTC,CATSRSQGMRETQYF
few,TRBV6-4,TRBJ1-6,TRBD1,TGTGCCACCCCCGACAGGGAAGAGGGAAATTCACCCCTCCACTTT,CATPDREEGNSPLHF
-,TRBV15,TRBJ2-5,-,TGTGCCACCAGCAGAGGGGGGACTTCTTTCGGAGAGACCCAGTACTTC,CATSRGGTSFGETQYF
-,TRBV4-3,TRBJ2-5,-,TGCGCCAGCAGCCTCAGCCCGAATGCGGGGATTCAAGAGACCCAGTACTTC,CASSLSPNAGIQETQYF
-,TRBV24-1,TRBJ2-1,-,TGTGCCACCAGTGATTTTACGGACGGGTTAGGGAATGAGCAGTTCTTC,CATSDFTDGLGNEQFF
once,TRBV20-1,TRBJ2-7,-,TGCAGTGCTAGAAGCCGGGACGGGGGTAGGGTCGAGCAGTACTTC,CSARSRDGGRVEQYF
-,TRBV5-1,TRBJ2-7,-,TGCGCCAGCAGCTTGAATGCGGGGACAGCCCGCTCCCACGAGCAGTACTTC,CASSLNAGTARSHEQYF
-,TRBV5-5,TRBJ2-7,TRBD1,TGTGCCAGCAGCTTGGCCGGGACAGGGGGCGTCGAGCAGTACTTC,CASSLAGTGGVEQYF
-,TRBV5-5,TRBJ2-1,-,TGTGCCAGCAGCTTGAGCCTACTAGGCTTTTTGGGGCAGTTCTTC,CASSLSLLGFLGQFF
few,TRBV3-1,TRBJ2-1,-,TGTGCCAGCAGCCAAGACCCTAGGGTCGGCACTGATTACAATGAGCAGTTCTTC,CASSQDPRVGTDYNEQFF
-,TRBV20-1,TRBJ2-5,TRBD1,TGCAGTGCTAGAGCTCCGGGACAGCCCCCTTTGGAGCAGTACTTC,CSARAPGQPPLEQYF
few,TRBV7-2,TRBJ2-4,-,TGTGCCAGCAGCACCAGGGTAGCCAAAAACATTCAGTACTTC,CASSTRVAKNIQYF
few,TRBV7-2,TRBJ1-6,-,TGTGCCAGCAGTTCTACAGGAAATTCACCCCTCCACTTT,CASSSTGNSPLHF